The next 2 T cell receptor beta chains were all read from a single sample in a study of T cell repertoires in cytomegalovirus infection. TCRdb passed the reads through MiXCR, listing each CDR3 protein once. Here the sample spans a few hundred thousand distinct CDR3 sequences, approximately 26% being singletons. Sequencing input: PBMCs. The receptor source for this set is a human donor in good health (CMV status not recorded). Some clones in this sample may be carry-over from other donors' samples.

This clonotype was picked up a small number of times. The chain uses TRBV7-9 and TRBJ1-2; D unresolved. V was pared by 1 base and J by 9 bases, with 12 bases between. Germline values: CDR1 SEHNR, CDR2 FQNEAQ (reference sequence). CDR3 length equals 13 residues. The CDR3 here is CASSLDRERRYTF. The CDR3 DNA follows: TGTGCCAGCAGCTTAGATAGGGAGCGGCGCTACACCTTC.

Here the CDR3 DNA reads TGTGCCACCAGGACGGGGAACACCATATATTTT. Translated: CATRTGNTIYF. The rearrangement uses TRBV15 and TRBJ1-3; D is uncertain. Trimming left V 6 bases short and J 7 bases short, with 7 bases between. The CDR3 contains 11 residues. Germline-derived CDR1 and CDR2 are LNHNV and YYDKDF (reference sequence).